Detailed here is one T cell receptor (beta chain). Its antigen remains unidentified. Base-call qualities are not available, and no considerably larger clone is one nucleotide away. This entry is derived from a study of shared clonotypes between healthy human individuals (dated by TCRdb to the early 2020s). Notes on the research overall: Three men and a couple of women, aged 18 to 49 years, made up the cohort. For each donor, CD4 naive and CD4 memory were each run on three plates, CD8 naive on two plates, and CD8 memory on one plate. Per donor, leukapheresis produced somewhere between about 0.94 and 10 billion PBMCs. To estimate repertoire size and how much clonotypes are shared between individuals, the study performed deep sequencing of blood TCR repertoires from a few healthy adults. Libraries were prepared and TCR repertoires were sequenced by different laboratories using diverse techniques, in order to increase sequencing depth and limit assay-specific biases.

The donors were healthy, HIV-negative adults with no recently reported acute infections or vaccinations. Only Caucasian adults living in Nashville, Tennessee, USA were represented among the donors. Magnetic negative selection was used to enrich CD4+ T cells, after which naive cells were positively selected on CD45RA and the negative fraction became the memory subset. Blood was obtained by leukapheresis, after which PBMCs were separated by Ficoll-Histopaque density gradient centrifugation and cryopreserved in liquid nitrogen vapor phase. Purity and quantity of every magnetically sorted T cell population were checked by analytical flow cytometry. From each sorted fraction, genomic DNA was isolated and quantified by UV absorbance on a Nanodrop 2000c. TCR CDR3 regions were amplified from genomic DNA by multiplex PCR using the deep immunoSEQ assay. Genomic DNA extracted from each cell subset was distributed evenly over all wells of several immunoSEQ 96-well plates, and each plate served as one replicate. For sorted subsets, roughly 190 ng of genomic DNA, equivalent to roughly 30,000 T cell genomes, went into each replicate PCR. Purified libraries were quantified with a Qubit 3.0 fluorometer, sized on a Bioanalyzer 2100, and re-quantified with the KAPA Library Quantification kit. Each immunoSEQ 96-well plate was sequenced on its own single-read 150-cycle Illumina NextSeq 550 flow cell. As for the original processing: The immunoSEQ output contained only junctional sequences without quality scores, so filtering could not match that applied to full-length reads. To assign V/J genes and CDR3, sequences were annotated using PyIR, a Python wrapper for IgBLAST v1.9, with IMGT germline references. Reads were removed for weak V/J assignments (E-value above 1e-6), missing CDR3, stop codons, out-of-frame junctions, or ambiguous translated residues. V3J clonotypes were defined by identical inferred V gene, J gene, and CDR3 amino acid sequence. To compute the percentage overlap between repertoires, the number of shared unique clonotypes was divided by the size of the smaller repertoire. Three approaches were used to assess repertoire richness: RTK rarefaction, the Chao1 estimator, and Recon v2.1 estimates of unobserved clonotypes. Generation probabilities for all TCRbeta clonotypes obtained by the gDNA method from a few donors were computed using OLGA. In its TCRdb copy, this immuneACCESS table keeps in-frame sequences only and misses some clones. Where compared with another copy, unresolved V genes explain less than half of these, and the others have no known cause. V and J calls and clone size are as listed in that table; D and trimming were resolved from the DNA. For this sample the table gives around 2.5 million clones, of which 80% to 95% were detected only once. The ten biggest clones cover roughly 0.36% of the sample.

The CDR1 and CDR2 encoded by the germline V gene are SGHRS and YFSETQ. V is cut by 3 bases and J by 0 bases, and the space between the germline ends is 9 bases. The CDR3 runs 15 amino acids, cysteine and phenylalanine included. Just CDR3 DNA is preserved here, 45 bases in frame from base 1. Here is what the overall study found, with its caveats: Compared with non-shared clonotypes, clonotypes shared by all four sorted-subset donors had higher generation probabilities. Sharing across a few donors was observed for approximately 5% of naive CD4, 3.5% of naive CD8, 2.3% of memory CD4, and about 0.38% of memory CD8 clonotypes. Sampling was restricted to blood, and TCR repertoires in tissue are likely to differ from TCR repertoires in blood. Incomplete sequencing was indicated by rarefaction of sorted-subset datasets, despite the large sequencing depth. Pairwise subsampling indicated that sequencing depth was expected to affect the degree of clonotype sharing among donors. Because the study included a small number of donors, the genetic and exposure-history diversity represented was limited. Larger estimated clonotype richness was generally found for naive subsets than for memory subsets.

Sequencing was done on a sample of naive CD4+ T cells from PBMCs. The meaning of the sample's cell subset or site label: CD45RA+ positively selected. This receptor was identified in a young man in good health. Some clones in this sample may be carry-over from other donors' samples. The chain is assembled from TRBV5-1 and TRBJ2-2; no confident D gene assignment can be made. DNA sequence: TGCGCCAGCAGCTCTGGCAGCTCGAACACCGGGGAGCTGTTTTTT. Its amino acids are CASSSGSSNTGELFF.